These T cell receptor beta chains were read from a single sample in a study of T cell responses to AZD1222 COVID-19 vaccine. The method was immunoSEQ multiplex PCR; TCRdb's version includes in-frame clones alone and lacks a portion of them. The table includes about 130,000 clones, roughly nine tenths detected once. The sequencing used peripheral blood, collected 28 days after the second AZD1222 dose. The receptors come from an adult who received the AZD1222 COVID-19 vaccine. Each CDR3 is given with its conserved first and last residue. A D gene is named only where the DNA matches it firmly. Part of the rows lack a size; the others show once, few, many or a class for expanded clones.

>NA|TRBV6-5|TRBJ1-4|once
TGTGCCAGTAGTAGGACGGTACTTAATGAAAAACTGTTTTTT
CASSRTVLNEKLFF
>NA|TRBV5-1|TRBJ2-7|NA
TGCGCCAGCAGCTTGGACAGCCGCGAGCAGTACTTC
CASSLDSREQYF
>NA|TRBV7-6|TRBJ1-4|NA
TGTGCCAGCAGCTTAGCAGGCCCAGGGCCGGCTAATGAAAAACTGTTTTTT
CASSLAGPGPANEKLFF
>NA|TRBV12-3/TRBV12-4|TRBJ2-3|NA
TGTGCCAGCAGCTACTTTGGTGATACGCAGTATTTT
CASSYFGDTQYF
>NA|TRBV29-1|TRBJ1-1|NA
TGCAGCGTCATGGGCATGACAGTTGAAGCTTTCTTT
CSVMGMTVEAFF
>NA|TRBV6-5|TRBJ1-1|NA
TGTGCCAGCAGTTACTCGAGGGGCGAAGCTTTCTTT
CASSYSRGEAFF
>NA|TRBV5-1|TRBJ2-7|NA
TGCGCCAGCAGCCCAGAGGATGTGAATGAGCAGTACTTC
CASSPEDVNEQYF
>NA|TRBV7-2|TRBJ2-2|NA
TGTGCCAGCAGCCAGGGCAGGGGCACCGGGGAGCTGTTTTTT
CASSQGRGTGELFF
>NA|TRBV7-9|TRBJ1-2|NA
TGTGCCAGCAGCTTAGGAAGGGGTATGAACTATGGCTACACCTTC
CASSLGRGMNYGYTF
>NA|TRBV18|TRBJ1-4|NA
TGTGCCAGCTCACCGACAGGAATTAATGAAAAACTGTTTTTT
CASSPTGINEKLFF
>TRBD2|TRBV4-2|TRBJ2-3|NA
TGTGCCAGCAGCCCCGGACTAGCGCAAAGCACAGATACGCAGTATTTT
CASSPGLAQSTDTQYF
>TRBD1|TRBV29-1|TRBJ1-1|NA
TGCAGCGTAGCCGGGACAGGGTTGGTCACTGAAGCTTTCTTT
CSVAGTGLVTEAFF
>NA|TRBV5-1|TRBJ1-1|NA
TGCGCCAGCAGCTTGGGAAGCATCTCGACTGAAGCTTTCTTT
CASSLGSISTEAFF
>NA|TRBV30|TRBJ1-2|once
TGTGCCTGGGGATGGGCCCCTCCCTATGGCTACACCTTC
CAWGWAPPYGYTF
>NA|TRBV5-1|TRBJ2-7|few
TGCGCCAGCAGCTTGACGGATGGGGGTGTTCACGAGCAGTACTTC
CASSLTDGGVHEQYF
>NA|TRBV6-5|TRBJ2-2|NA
TGTGCCAGCAGTAACCGGGGCGACACCGGGGAGCTGTTTTTT
CASSNRGDTGELFF